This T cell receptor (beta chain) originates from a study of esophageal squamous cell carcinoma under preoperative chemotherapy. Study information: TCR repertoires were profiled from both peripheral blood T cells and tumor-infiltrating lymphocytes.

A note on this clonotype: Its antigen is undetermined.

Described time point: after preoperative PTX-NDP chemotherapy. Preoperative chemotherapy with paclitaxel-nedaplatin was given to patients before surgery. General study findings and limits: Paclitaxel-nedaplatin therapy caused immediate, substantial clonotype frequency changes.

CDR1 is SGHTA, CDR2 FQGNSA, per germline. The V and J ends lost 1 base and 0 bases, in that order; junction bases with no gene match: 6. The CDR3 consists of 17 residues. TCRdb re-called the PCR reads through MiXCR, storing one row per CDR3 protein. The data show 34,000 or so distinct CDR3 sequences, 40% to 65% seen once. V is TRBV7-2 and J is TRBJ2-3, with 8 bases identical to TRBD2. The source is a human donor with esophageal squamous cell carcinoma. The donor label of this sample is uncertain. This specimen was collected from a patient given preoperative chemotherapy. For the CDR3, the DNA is TGTGCCAGCAGCTTAGAATTAGCGGGACTGAGCACAGATACGCAGTATTTT. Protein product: CASSLELAGLSTDTQYF.